This T cell receptor beta chain is drawn from a study of shared clonotypes between healthy human individuals. This clone occurred a few times. The V and J ends lost 5 bases and 2 bases respectively, with 16 bases between them. In germline, CDR1 is SGHVS, CDR2 FNYEAQ. The CDR3 runs 15 residues. CD8 cells regarded as naive lacked CD45RO, were positively chosen for CCR7, and omitted terminally differentiated effector memory CD45RA+ cells. Clones were read by immunoSEQ multiplex PCR, and TCRdb kept only the in-frame ones, dropping some. Among about 680,000 clones, around 92% were seen once, and the ten largest hold more than 20%.

This TCR derives from a man aged 25-40 years in good health. The sample consisted of naive CD8+ T cells sorted from blood. V usage is TRBV7-6 and J usage is TRBJ2-7; D possibly corresponds to TRBD2 (5 bases). The CDR3 nucleotides are TGTGCCAGCAGCCCACTAGGGCCAGAGACCTACGAGCAGTACTTC. Translation: CASSPLGPETYEQYF.